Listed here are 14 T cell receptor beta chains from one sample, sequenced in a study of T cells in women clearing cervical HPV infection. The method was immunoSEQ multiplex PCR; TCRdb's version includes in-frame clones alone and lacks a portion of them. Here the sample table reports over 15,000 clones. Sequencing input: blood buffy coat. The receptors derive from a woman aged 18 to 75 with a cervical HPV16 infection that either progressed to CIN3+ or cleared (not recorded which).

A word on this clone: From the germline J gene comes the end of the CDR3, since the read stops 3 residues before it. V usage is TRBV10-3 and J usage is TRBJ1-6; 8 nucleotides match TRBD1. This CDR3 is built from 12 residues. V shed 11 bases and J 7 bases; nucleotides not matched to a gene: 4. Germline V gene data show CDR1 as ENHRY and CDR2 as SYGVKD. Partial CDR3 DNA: TGTGCCTCAAGGACAGGGAATTCACCC. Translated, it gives CASRTGNSP. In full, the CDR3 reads CASRTGNSPLHF.

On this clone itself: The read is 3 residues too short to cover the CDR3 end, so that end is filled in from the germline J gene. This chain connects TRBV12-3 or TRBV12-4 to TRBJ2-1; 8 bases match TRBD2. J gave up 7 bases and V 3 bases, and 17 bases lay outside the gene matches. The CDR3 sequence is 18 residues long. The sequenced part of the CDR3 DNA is TGTGCCAGCAGTTTTCGCTCCGTGGCGGGGGGCCTTCGGAATGAG. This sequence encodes CASSFRSVAGGLRNE. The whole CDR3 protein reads CASSFRSVAGGLRNEQFF.

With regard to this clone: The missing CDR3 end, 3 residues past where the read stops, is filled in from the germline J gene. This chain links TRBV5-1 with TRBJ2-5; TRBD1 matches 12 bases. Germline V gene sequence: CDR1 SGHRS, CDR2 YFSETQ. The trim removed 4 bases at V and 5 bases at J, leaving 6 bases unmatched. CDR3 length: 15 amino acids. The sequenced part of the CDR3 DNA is TGCGCCAGCAGCCCCCGGGACAGGGGGCAGGAGACC. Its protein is CASSPRDRGQET. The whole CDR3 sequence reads CASSPRDRGQETQYF.

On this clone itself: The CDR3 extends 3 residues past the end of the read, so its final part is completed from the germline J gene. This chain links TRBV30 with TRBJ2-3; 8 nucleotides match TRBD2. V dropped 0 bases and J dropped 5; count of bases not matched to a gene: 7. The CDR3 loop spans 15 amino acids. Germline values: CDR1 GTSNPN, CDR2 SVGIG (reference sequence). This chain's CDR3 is CAWSVGAGGQDTQYF. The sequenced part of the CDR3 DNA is TGTGCCTGGAGTGTAGGGGCGGGGGGACAAGATACG.

CDR3 sequence reads: CAWSARGRNEKLFF. CDR3 bases read: TGTGCCTGGAGTGCGCGGGGGCGTAATGAAAAA. The V call is TRBV30, the J call TRBJ1-4, with D possibly matching TRBD1 (6 bases). The read halts 3 residues ahead of the CDR3 end, with the missing end drawn from the germline J gene. The CDR3 is 14 residues long. Germline values: CDR1 GTSNPN, CDR2 SVGIG (reference sequence). The V end was cut by 1 base, the J end by 4 bases, with 10 bases between.

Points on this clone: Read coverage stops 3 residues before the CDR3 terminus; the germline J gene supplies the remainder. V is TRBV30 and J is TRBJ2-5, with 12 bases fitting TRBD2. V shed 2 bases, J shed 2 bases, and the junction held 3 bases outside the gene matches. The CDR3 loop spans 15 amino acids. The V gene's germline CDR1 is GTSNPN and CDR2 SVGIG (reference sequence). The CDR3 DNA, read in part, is TGTGCCTGGAGTCCCGGACTAGCGGGACAAGAGACC. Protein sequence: CAWSPGLAGQET. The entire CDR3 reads CAWSPGLAGQETQYF.

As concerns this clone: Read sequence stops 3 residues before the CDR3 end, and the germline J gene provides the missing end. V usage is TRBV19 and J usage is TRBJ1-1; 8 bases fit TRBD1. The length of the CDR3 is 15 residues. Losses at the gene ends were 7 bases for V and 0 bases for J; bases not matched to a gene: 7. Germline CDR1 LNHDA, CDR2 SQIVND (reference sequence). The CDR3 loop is CASIGDRRMNTEAFF. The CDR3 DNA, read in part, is TGTGCCAGTATTGGGGACAGGCGCATGAACACTGAA.

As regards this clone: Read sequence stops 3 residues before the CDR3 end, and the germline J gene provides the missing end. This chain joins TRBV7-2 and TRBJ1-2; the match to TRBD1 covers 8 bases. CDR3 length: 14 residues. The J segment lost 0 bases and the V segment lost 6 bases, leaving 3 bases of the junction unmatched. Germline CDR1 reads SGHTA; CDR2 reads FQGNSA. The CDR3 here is CASSKQGANYGYTF. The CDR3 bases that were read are TGTGCCAGCAGTAAACAGGGGGCTAACTATGGC.

The CDR3 loop is CASSQGLAGASSTDTQYF. The sequenced CDR3 bases are TGTGCCAGCAGCCAAGGCCTAGCGGGGGCTTCTAGCACAGATACG. The chain combines TRBV4-2 with TRBJ2-3; 10 nucleotides line up with TRBD2. With the read ending 3 residues before the CDR3 end, the germline J gene is used to fill in that end. Germline V lookup: CDR1 LGHNA, CDR2 YNFKEQ. V was clipped by 1 base and J by 0 bases; unmatched bases: 7. The CDR3 consists of 18 residues.

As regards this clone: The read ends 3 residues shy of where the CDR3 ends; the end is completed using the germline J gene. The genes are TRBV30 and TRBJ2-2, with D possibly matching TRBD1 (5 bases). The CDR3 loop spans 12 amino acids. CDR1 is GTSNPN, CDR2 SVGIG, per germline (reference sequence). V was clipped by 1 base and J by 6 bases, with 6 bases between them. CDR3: CAWSEGPGELFF. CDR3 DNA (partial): TGTGCCTGGAGTGAGGGGCCCGGGGAG.

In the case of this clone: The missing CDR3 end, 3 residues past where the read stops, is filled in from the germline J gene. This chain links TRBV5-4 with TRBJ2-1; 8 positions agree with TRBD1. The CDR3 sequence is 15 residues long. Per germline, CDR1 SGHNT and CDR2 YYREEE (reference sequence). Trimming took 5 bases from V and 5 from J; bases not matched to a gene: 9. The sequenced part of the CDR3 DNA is TGTGCCAGCAGTAAAGACAGGGGCACACACAATGAG. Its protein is CASSKDRGTHNE. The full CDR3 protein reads CASSKDRGTHNEQFF.

The CDR3 here is CASSEDTAFTDTQYF. CDR3 DNA (partial): TGCGCCAGCAGTGAGGATACAGCTTTCACAGATACG. The chain combines TRBV10-1 with TRBJ2-3; D ambiguous. Sequencing ends 3 residues short of the CDR3 end; the germline J gene provides the rest. The V and J ends lost 2 bases and 2 bases respectively, with 11 bases between them. The CDR3 loop spans 15 amino acids. The germline gives CDR1 WNHNN, CDR2 SYGVQD (reference sequence).

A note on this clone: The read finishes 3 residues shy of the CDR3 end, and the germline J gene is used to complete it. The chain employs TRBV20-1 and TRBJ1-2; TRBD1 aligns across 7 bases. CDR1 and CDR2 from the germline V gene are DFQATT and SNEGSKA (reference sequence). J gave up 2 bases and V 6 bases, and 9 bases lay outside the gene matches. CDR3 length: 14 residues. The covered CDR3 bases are TGCAGTGCAGTTAGGGACAGCACAAACTATGGC. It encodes CSAVRDSTNYG. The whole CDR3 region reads CSAVRDSTNYGYTF.

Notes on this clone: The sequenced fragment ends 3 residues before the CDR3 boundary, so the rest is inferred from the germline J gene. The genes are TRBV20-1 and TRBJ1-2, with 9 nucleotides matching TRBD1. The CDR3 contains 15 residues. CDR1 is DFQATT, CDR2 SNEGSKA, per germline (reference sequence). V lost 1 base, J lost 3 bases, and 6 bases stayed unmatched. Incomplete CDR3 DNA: TGCAGTGCTAGAGGCCCGGGACAGGGAGACTATGGC. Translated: CSARGPGQGDYG. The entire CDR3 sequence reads CSARGPGQGDYGYTF.